This T cell receptor beta chain was captured in a study of cytomegalovirus exposure and HLA in healthy donors. In the study overall: Among the roughly 400 genotyped donors, over 70% were placed in the Caucasian-associated ancestry cluster. Findings of the study overall: Data from an earlier analysis indicated that most TCR beta V segments were productive either about 87% or about 30% of the time. Per a later analysis, approximately 16,000 TCR beta sequences showed association with HLA alleles at 0.05 false discovery rate.

These donors, healthy bone marrow donors, were studied. About this clone: Its specificity is not known.

The CDR3 extends over 15 amino acids. V was pared by 0 bases and J by 9 bases, with 16 bases between. Germline loops: CDR1 SGDLS, CDR2 YYNGEE. The PCR contained 60 Vbeta and 13 Jbeta primers. Sequencing was performed with immunoSEQ multiplex PCR; in TCRdb, only in-frame clones are kept and a portion is missing. The sample holds under 250,000 clones; around 77% are singletons and the top ten take approximately 3%. The V call is TRBV9, the J call TRBJ2-1, with TRBD2 as a possible D gene (5 bases). The clonotype originates from a woman in her 30s in good health and CMV-seronegative. The sample taken for sequencing was PBMCs. CDR3 coding DNA: TGTGCCAGCAGCGTAGTTGGGAGTTCCGAGGGTGAGCAGTTCTTC. Its translation is CASSVVGSSEGEQFF.